This paragraph reports one TCR beta chain. What it binds is not known. These data originate in a study of shared clonotypes between healthy human individuals. Turning to the study itself: Donors had three CD4 naive, three CD4 memory, two CD8 naive and one CD8 memory plate apiece. Study-level findings and limits: For naive CD4 cells, 5% to 6.5% of clonotypes were shared across a few donors. Estimated clonotype richness was generally higher in naive than memory subsets.

CDR3 size: 14 residues. The germline V gene encodes CDR1 MNHNY and CDR2 SVGAGI (reference sequence). The ends lost 5 bases at V and 7 bases at J; junction bases unmatched: 7. Profiling relied on immunoSEQ multiplex PCR, and the TCRdb table lists in-frame clones only, not all of them. The data hold some 1 million clones, with under 80% observed a single time. Memory CD4+ cells were the fraction left after CD45RA+ naive selection. The clonotype comes from a man aged 18 to 29 in good health. The material sequenced was memory CD4+ T cells sorted from blood. This sample's subset: CD45RA-negative fraction. V is TRBV6-6 and J is TRBJ2-3; 9 positions match TRBD2. The CDR3 DNA is TGTGCCAGCAGTCCCAGCGGGGGGAGGAATACGCAGTATTTT. Translating gives CASSPSGGRNTQYF.